A selection of T cell receptor beta chains follows, all from one sample in a study of cytomegalovirus exposure and HLA in healthy donors. Clones were read by immunoSEQ multiplex PCR, and TCRdb kept only the in-frame ones, dropping some. The sample lists around 90,000 clones; more than 55% were seen once. Input material: PBMCs. The receptors were gathered from a human donor in good health. CDR3s include the opening cysteine and the closing phenylalanine or tryptophan. The D gene is left open where the match is weak. Size tells how often a clone was seen (once, few, many) or the class of an expanded clone, and some rows leave it out.

v_call	d_call	j_call	clone_size	cdr3_aa	cdr3_nt
TRBV7-2	TRBD1	TRBJ1-3	.	CASSRTGRSGNTIYF	TGTGCCAGCAGCCGGACAGGCCGCTCTGGAAACACCATATATTTT
TRBV5-6	.	TRBJ2-5	.	CASSLAVRRETQYF	TGTGCCAGCAGCTTGGCCGTCAGGCGAGAGACCCAGTACTTC
TRBV14	TRBD1	TRBJ2-7	.	CASSPPVVGETGESYEQYF	TGTGCCAGCAGCCCCCCGGTTGTTGGGGAGACAGGGGAAAGCTACGAGCAGTACTTC
TRBV7-2	.	TRBJ2-7	.	CASSLSAGLSSYEQYF	TGTGCCAGCAGCTTAAGTGCGGGCCTGAGCTCCTACGAGCAGTACTTC
TRBV5-1	TRBD2	TRBJ2-5	.	CASSLSGGAIETQYF	TGCGCCAGCAGCCTCAGCGGGGGGGCCATTGAGACCCAGTACTTC
TRBV7-2	.	TRBJ1-3	.	CASNQYSGNTIYF	TGTGCCAGCAACCAGTACTCTGGAAACACCATATATTTT
TRBV11-3	.	TRBJ1-6	few	CASSSRQKSSYNSPLHF	TGTGCCAGCAGCTCTCGACAGAAAAGCTCCTATAATTCACCCCTCCACTTT
TRBV5-4	TRBD1	TRBJ1-4	.	CASSLRTGVGEKLFF	TGTGCCAGCAGCCTACGGACAGGGGTGGGTGAAAAACTGTTTTTT
TRBV5-6	.	TRBJ1-1	.	CASSFLEMNTEAFF	TGTGCCAGCAGCTTTTTGGAGATGAACACTGAAGCTTTCTTT
TRBV18	TRBD1	TRBJ1-1	few	CASSPQGAVRYTEAFF	TGTGCCAGCTCACCTCAGGGGGCCGTAAGGTACACTGAAGCTTTCTTT
TRBV7-9	.	TRBJ1-1	.	CASSLYLGDTEAFF	TGTGCCAGCAGCTTATATCTAGGTGACACTGAAGCTTTCTTT
TRBV5-4	TRBD1	TRBJ2-1	.	CASSQQGGRFLNKQFF	TGTGCCAGCAGCCAACAAGGGGGCAGGTTTCTGAACAAGCAGTTCTTC
TRBV4-2	TRBD1	TRBJ2-7	few	CASSLHRGNYEQYF	TGTGCCAGCAGTCTGCACAGGGGAAACTACGAGCAGTACTTC
TRBV6-1	.	TRBJ1-1	.	CASSDYRAEAFF	TGTGCCAGCAGTGATTATAGAGCTGAAGCTTTCTTT
TRBV5-1	.	TRBJ1-3	.	CASSLEPSSGNTIYF	TGCGCCAGCAGCTTGGAACCGAGCTCTGGAAACACCATATATTTT
TRBV30	.	TRBJ1-6	.	CAWSVGVTSNSPLHF	TGTGCCTGGAGTGTTGGCGTGACAAGTAATTCACCCCTCCACTTT
TRBV5-1	.	TRBJ1-6	.	CASSLAPAGVNSPLHF	TGCGCCAGCAGCTTGGCCCCCGCCGGGGTTAATTCACCCCTCCACTTT
TRBV5-1	.	TRBJ2-1	few	CASSLRAGLGNEQFF	TGCGCCAGCAGCTTGAGGGCAGGGCTCGGCAATGAGCAGTTCTTC
TRBV5-1	TRBD1	TRBJ2-1	.	CASSLGDRDNEQFF	TGCGCCAGCAGCCTTGGGGACAGGGACAATGAGCAGTTCTTC
TRBV29-1	.	TRBJ1-1	.	CSALTGGGRPEAFF	TGCAGCGCTCTAACGGGGGGGGGCCGCCCTGAAGCTTTCTTT
TRBV18	.	TRBJ1-4	.	CASSRDADEKLFF	TGTGCCAGCTCCCGCGACGCGGATGAAAAACTGTTTTTT
TRBV25-1	.	TRBJ2-6	.	CASSEGAGANVLTF	TGTGCCAGCTCCGAGGGGGCTGGGGCCAACGTCCTGACTTTC
TRBV6-5	.	TRBJ2-7	.	CASSYYLGSGEQYF	TGTGCCAGCAGTTATTACCTGGGGTCGGGAGAGCAGTACTTC